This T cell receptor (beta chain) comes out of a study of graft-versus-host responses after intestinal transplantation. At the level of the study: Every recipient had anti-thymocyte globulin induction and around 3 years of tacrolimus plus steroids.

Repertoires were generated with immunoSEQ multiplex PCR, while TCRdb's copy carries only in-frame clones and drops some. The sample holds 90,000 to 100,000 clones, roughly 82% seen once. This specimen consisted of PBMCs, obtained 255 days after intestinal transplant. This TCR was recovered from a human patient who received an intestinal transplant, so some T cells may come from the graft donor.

The CDR3 is CASRRGLGSSYNEQFF. In DNA form, the CDR3 reads TGTGCCAGCAGGAGAGGGTTGGGGAGCTCCTACAATGAGCAGTTCTTC. V gene TRBV9 combines with J gene TRBJ2-1, with D maybe TRBD2 (5 bases). Trimming cost V 5 bases and J 0 bases, with 15 bases left between them. Germline CDR1 reads SGDLS; CDR2 reads YYNGEE. This CDR3 is built from 16 residues.